Listed below are T cell receptor beta chains from one sample, sequenced in a study of beta chain features in type 1 diabetes. Here immunoSEQ multiplex PCR was the method, and the copy in TCRdb shows in-frame clones only, minus some. The sample consists of 600,000 to 700,000 clones, over 10% of them appearing once. Sequencing input: naive CD4+ T cells from blood. The receptors derive from a man aged 30-40 years with type 1 diabetes. The conserved cysteine and the conserved F or W are not part of the CDR3 here. D genes are given only for firm matches.

TRBV27	TRBD2	TRBJ2-1	ASSLRPPGGSGGPDEQF
TRBV9	TRBD2	TRBJ2-6	ASSVELAGPRGANVLT
TRBV5-4	-	TRBJ1-1	ASSSLWGRDTEAF
TRBV4-1	TRBD2	TRBJ2-2	ASSQASGDHGELF
TRBV5-6	-	TRBJ1-2	ASSFDPANYGYT
TRBV7-8	-	TRBJ1-2	ASSSRNNYGYT
TRBV2	TRBD1	TRBJ2-7	ASSPGQGSYEQY
TRBV6-5	-	TRBJ2-2	ASSSPGNTGELF
TRBV7-2	-	TRBJ2-4	ASSLVIAGKNIQY
TRBV25-1	TRBD2	TRBJ2-3	ASSESSGGTSSTDTQY
TRBV9	-	TRBJ2-3	ASSSRVSDTQY